The following is a T cell receptor (beta chain) sequence with its context. Each CDR3 protein gets one entry after TCRdb re-called the 5' RACE reads with MiXCR. This table has roughly 600,000 distinct CDR3 sequences, 18% appearing once. The record originates from a study of T-cell memory formation after mild COVID-19. The CDR3 consists of 16 residues. Germline lookup yields CDR1 MGHRA and CDR2 YSYEKL. V dropped 0 bases and J dropped 0 bases, with 9 bases sitting between them. The chain recombines TRBV4-1 with TRBJ2-1; D is ambiguous. Specimen: PBMCs or a T cell subset sorted from them (not recorded which). This sequence originates from an adult woman who had mild COVID-19 (a few samples of this study predate the infection). Cell type and time point are not known. CDR3 nucleotides: TGCGCCAGCAGCCAAGAAAGACTCTCCTCCTACAATGAGCAGTTCTTC. Translation gives CASSQERLSSYNEQFF.